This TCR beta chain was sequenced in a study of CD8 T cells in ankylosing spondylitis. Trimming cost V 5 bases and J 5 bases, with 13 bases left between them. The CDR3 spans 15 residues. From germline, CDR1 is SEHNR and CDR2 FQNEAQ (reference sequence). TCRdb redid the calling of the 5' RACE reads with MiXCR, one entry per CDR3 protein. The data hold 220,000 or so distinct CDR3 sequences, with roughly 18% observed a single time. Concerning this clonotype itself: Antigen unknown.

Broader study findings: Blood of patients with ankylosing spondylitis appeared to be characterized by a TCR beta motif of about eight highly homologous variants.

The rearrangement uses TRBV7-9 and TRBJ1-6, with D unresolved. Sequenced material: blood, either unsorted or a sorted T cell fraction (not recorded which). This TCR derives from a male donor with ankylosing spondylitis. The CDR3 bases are TGTGCCAGCAGCCCAGCGGGGAAGGATAATTCACCCCTCCACTTT. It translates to CASSPAGKDNSPLHF.